This T cell receptor (beta chain) is from a study of siplizumab effects on memory and regulatory T cells. This clone has only one observation. The target antigen is unknown. Findings and limits, study-wide: Just a small share of alloreactive clones was traced back to unstimulated subsets. Mean Treg-derived proportions of mappable alloreactive CD4+ clones were approximately 69% for siplizumab and 25% to 30% for controls. Naive T cells seemed more diverse than memory cells; they also seemed major alloresponse contributors.

Some clones are missing from TCRdb's copy, which holds only in-frame ones; the method was immunoSEQ multiplex PCR. Here the sample spans about 69,000 clones, approximately 88% being singletons. This CDR3 contains 14 residues. V was clipped by 8 bases and J by 7 bases; unmatched bases: 14. Germline loops: CDR1 MDHEN, CDR2 SYDVKM. The clonotype was recovered from a human donor in good health. V is TRBV28 and J is TRBJ2-7, with 7 bases identical to TRBD2. The specimen was Tregs sorted from blood. CDR3 loop: CASRMVAGAGEQYF. CDR3 in DNA: TGTGCCAGCCGAATGGTGGCGGGAGCGGGGGAGCAGTACTTC.